Each of the 4 T cell receptor beta chains below was sequenced from the same sample in a study of blood T cell repertoires in COVID-19 (dated by TCRdb to about 2020). Library preparation was by the immunoSEQ multiplex PCR assay. TCRdb took over this immuneACCESS table, retaining in-frame rearrangements with V and J assigned. Such tables are incomplete; in checked studies, under half of the missing clones stem from an unresolved V gene, and the remainder is unexplained. The sample yields 95,000 to 150,000 clones; 86% were counted once. The ten largest make up 5% to 6% of the sample. Sample: peripheral blood. Receptor source: a human donor in a cohort sampled during active COVID-19.

The chain is built from TRBV2 and TRBJ2-7; 7 bases agree with TRBD1. Per the germline V gene, CDR1 is SNHLY and CDR2 is FYNNEI. The CDR3 runs 11 residues. After removal of 6 bases from V and 4 bases from J, the junction contained 0 bases not matched to a gene. The CDR3 region has the DNA TGTGCCAGCAGGGGACAGTACGAGCAGTACTTC. It codes for CASRGQYEQYF.

The V call is TRBV4-1, the J call TRBJ1-5; 9 bases map to TRBD1. The J segment lost 4 bases and the V segment lost 2 bases, leaving 9 bases of the junction unmatched. The length of the CDR3 is 17 residues. Germline CDR1 and CDR2: MGHRA and YSYEKL. CDR3 residues: CASSQFRIGTGNQPQHF. In nucleotides, the CDR3 is TGCGCCAGCAGCCAATTTCGAATCGGGACAGGGAATCAGCCCCAGCATTTT.

The rearrangement joins TRBV6-5 to TRBJ1-2; TRBD1 aligns across 7 bases. V dropped 6 bases and J dropped 0; count of bases not matched to a gene: 4. CDR3 length: 14 amino acids. Germline V lookup: CDR1 MNHEY, CDR2 SVGAGI. The CDR3 is CASRRQGSNYGYTF. In nucleotides, the CDR3 is TGTGCCAGCAGAAGACAGGGATCTAACTATGGCTACACCTTC.

The rearrangement uses TRBV19 and TRBJ2-7; TRBD2 matches 12 bases. The germline gives CDR1 LNHDA, CDR2 SQIVND (reference sequence). J was trimmed by 7 bases and V by 5 bases; bases with no gene match: 12. CDR3 length: 16 amino acids. The CDR3 DNA sequence: TGTGCCAGTAGTCCGACTAGCGGGAGCCCCACTCGTGAGCAGTACTTC. Translation gives CASSPTSGSPTREQYF.